This passage covers 16 T cell receptor beta chains from one sample sequenced in a study of OX40 agonist ivuxolimab in advanced cancers. Sequencing used immunoSEQ multiplex PCR; TCRdb keeps in-frame clones, though not all of them. This repertoire shows under 200,000 clones, around 94% found once; its top ten account for about 0.31%. The sequenced sample was CD4+ or CD8+ T cells sorted from blood, obtained in a trial of the OX40 agonist ivuxolimab. The receptors derive from an adult with an advanced solid tumor such as melanoma, head and neck, liver or kidney cancer.

This chain uses TRBV9 with TRBJ2-1, with a tentative D call TRBD1 (6 bases). Germline CDR1 is SGDLS and CDR2 is YYNGEE. V dropped 0 bases and J dropped 5 bases, with 6 bases sitting between them. The CDR3 contains 13 residues. Here the CDR3 reads CASSVDRDNEQFF. CDR3 in DNA: TGTGCCAGCAGCGTAGACAGGGACAATGAGCAGTTCTTC.

The genes are TRBV9 and TRBJ2-3, with D tentatively TRBD2 (6 bases). This CDR3 contains 15 residues. From germline, CDR1 is SGDLS and CDR2 YYNGEE. Trimming cost V 3 bases and J 4 bases, with 15 bases left between them. The CDR3 DNA reads as TGTGCCAGCAGCGAGGATAGCGGAAGGGCAGATACGCAGTATTTT. It is translated as CASSEDSGRADTQYF.

This clone was detected ten times or more. The V gene is TRBV5-6, the J gene TRBJ2-7; unclear D gene. The germline CDR1 and CDR2 sequences are SGHDT and YYEEEE. V lost 6 bases and J 0 bases, leaving 10 bases between the germline ends. CDR3 length: 13 amino acids. CDR3 sequence (DNA): TGTGCCAGCACCCGAGACTTCTCCTACGAGCAGTACTTC. Amino acids: CASTRDFSYEQYF.

The rearrangement uses TRBV14 and TRBJ2-1; 11 bases map to TRBD2. The CDR3 is 17 residues long. The trim removed 2 bases at V and 6 bases at J, leaving 9 bases unmatched. Germline V gene sequence: CDR1 SGHDN, CDR2 FVKESK. As DNA, the CDR3 is TGTGCCAGCAGCCAACTAGCGGGGGGCCCGGGTCTCAATGAGCAGTTCTTC. This sequence encodes CASSQLAGGPGLNEQFF.

The chain uses TRBV7-2 and TRBJ1-5; no definite D call. Trimming stripped 2 bases from V and 2 bases from J, with 7 bases between. CDR1 is SGHTA and CDR2 is FQGNSA in the germline V gene. The CDR3 spans 14 residues. Here the CDR3 DNA reads TGTGCCAGCAGCTTATTGGACGGCAATCAGCCCCAGCATTTT. It encodes CASSLLDGNQPQHF. The full variable domain, rest sourced from reference TRBV7-2 and TRBJ1-5, is GAGVSQSPSNKVTEKGKDVELRCDPISGHTALYWYRQSLGQGLEFLIYFQGNSAPDKSGLPSDRFSAERTGGSVSTLTIQRTQQEDSAVYLCASSLLDGNQPQHFGDGTRLSIL.

The chain is built from TRBV7-3 and TRBJ2-1; D ambiguous. Germline V gene sequence: CDR1 SGHTA, CDR2 FQGTGA. CDR3 size: 12 residues. Trimming removed 4 bases from V and 10 bases from J, with 11 bases in between. CDR3 sequence reads: CASSSSQVEQFF. CDR3 in DNA: TGTGCCAGCAGCTCTAGTCAGGTGGAGCAGTTCTTC. Full variable domain (missing parts from reference TRBV7-3 and TRBJ2-1): GAGVSQTPSNKVTEKGKYVELRCDPISGHTALYWYRQSLGQGPEFLIYFQGTGAADDSGLPNDRFFAVRPEGSVSTLKIQRTERGDSAVYLCASSSSQVEQFFGPGTRLTVL.

V gene TRBV10-3 combines with J gene TRBJ1-1; 9 bases line up with TRBD1. The V gene's germline CDR1 is ENHRY and CDR2 SYGVKD. This CDR3 has 13 amino acids. V shed 11 bases and J 5 bases; nucleotides not matched to a gene: 9. The CDR3 reads CAVSGQGRTEAFF. DNA of the CDR3: TGTGCCGTCTCCGGACAGGGGAGGACTGAAGCTTTCTTT.

The genes are TRBV28 and TRBJ1-2; possibly TRBD1 for D (6 bases). Germline V gene sequence: CDR1 MDHEN, CDR2 SYDVKM. This CDR3 is 15 amino acids long. With 5 bases removed from V and 7 bases from J, the gap between germline ends came to 20 bases. The CDR3 nucleotides are TGTGCCAGCAGTACCCCGGACAGTCCTGGTGCTGGCTACACCTTC. Protein sequence: CASSTPDSPGAGYTF.

The V call is TRBV10-3, the J call TRBJ2-1; tentatively, D is TRBD1 or TRBD2 (5 bases each). This CDR3 spans 15 amino acids. Germline V gene data show CDR1 as ENHRY and CDR2 as SYGVKD. Trimming stripped 10 bases from V and 6 bases from J, with 22 bases between. The CDR3 here is CATRLDGGVVNEQFF. DNA for the CDR3: TGTGCCACCCGTTTGGATGGGGGAGTAGTCAATGAGCAGTTCTTC.

The count of this clone is one. This sample includes further DNA sequences coding for the same CDR3. The rearrangement uses TRBV5-1 and TRBJ1-3; D remains ambiguous. V was cut by 0 bases and J by 0 bases, with 4 bases left in between. The CDR3 loop spans 14 amino acids. Germline loops: CDR1 SGHRS, CDR2 YFSETQ. In DNA, the CDR3 is TGCGCCAGCAGCTTGGACAGCTCTGGAAACACCATATATTTT. This codes for CASSLDSSGNTIYF.

This sequence joins TRBV28 and TRBJ2-7; 9 bases map to TRBD2. Germline lookup yields CDR1 MDHEN and CDR2 SYDVKM. The V and J ends lost 2 bases and 4 bases, in that order; junction bases with no gene match: 9. This CDR3 is 16 amino acids long. CDR3 residues: CASSLGAAGGKYEQYF. In DNA, the CDR3 is TGTGCCAGCAGTTTAGGGGCGGCGGGAGGGAAATACGAGCAGTACTTC. The complete variable domain, with remaining parts taken from reference TRBV28 and TRBJ2-7, reads DVKVTQSSRYLVKRTGEKVFLECVQDMDHENMFWYRQDPGLGLRLIYFSYDVKMKEKGDIPEGYSVSREKKERFSLILESASTNQTSMYLCASSLGAAGGKYEQYFGPGTRLTVT.

The chain employs TRBV4-3 and TRBJ2-2, with a weak D call TRBD1 (6 bases). With 2 bases removed from V and 3 bases from J, the gap between germline ends came to 16 bases. The CDR3 loop spans 17 amino acids. CDR1 is LGHNA, CDR2 YSLEER, per germline. The CDR3 sequence: CASSQKRQAEYTGELFF. The DNA for the CDR3 is TGCGCCAGCAGCCAAAAAAGACAGGCGGAGTACACCGGGGAGCTGTTTTTT.

The rearrangement joins TRBV6-1 to TRBJ1-2; maybe TRBD1 (6 bases). The length of the CDR3 is 12 residues. V was cut by 10 bases and J by 4 bases, with 13 bases left in between. The germline CDR1 and CDR2 sequences are MNHNS and SASEGT. The CDR3 spells CATGAGLYGYTF. The CDR3 coding sequence is TGTGCCACGGGGGCCGGCCTCTATGGCTACACCTTC.

The genes are TRBV5-6 and TRBJ1-5; tentatively, D is TRBD1 (5 bases). CDR1 SGHDT and CDR2 YYEEEE come from the germline V gene. With 5 bases removed from V and 0 bases from J, the gap between germline ends came to 15 bases. CDR3 length: 16 amino acids. CDR3 in DNA: TGTGCCAGCAGTTCCACCGACAGTTATAGCAATCAGCCCCAGCATTTT. Protein product: CASSSTDSYSNQPQHF.

The chain combines TRBV6-5 with TRBJ2-4; 13 bases agree with TRBD2. Germline CDR1 is MNHEY and CDR2 is SVGAGI. CDR3 length: 15 residues. With V trimmed by 6 bases and J by 4 bases, 3 bases remained unmatched. In DNA, the CDR3 is TGTGCCAGCAGCCGGACTAGCGGGAGTAAAAACATTCAGTACTTC. Protein product: CASSRTSGSKNIQYF.

V and J are TRBV6-4 and TRBJ2-7; D could derive from TRBD1 or TRBD2 (5 bases each). V shed 6 bases and J shed 6 bases, with 15 bases lying between them. Germline V lookup: CDR1 MRHNA, CDR2 SNTAGT. CDR3 length: 13 amino acids. CDR3 sequence reads: CASSPMVGTEQYF. CDR3 bases: TGTGCCAGCAGCCCCATGGTCGGGACCGAGCAGTACTTC.